The 16 T cell receptor beta chains listed next were all sequenced from one sample in a study of T cell changes during pregnancy in multiple sclerosis. Assay: immunoSEQ multiplex PCR; the TCRdb copy retains only in-frame clones and omits some. Found here are 90,000 or so clones, 91% of them singletons; the top ten hold around 0.93%. The sequencing used peripheral blood, collected before pregnancy. These receptors were taken from a female donor with multiple sclerosis, enrolled in a pregnancy study.

This clone was seen more than once but under ten times. The chain has TRBV14 and TRBJ1-1, with 8 nucleotides matching TRBD1. The length of the CDR3 is 15 residues. Germline CDR1 and CDR2: SGHDN and FVKESK. With V trimmed by 3 bases and J by 2 bases, 5 bases remained unmatched. DNA of the CDR3: TGTGCCAGCAGCCAGAGGACAGGGAGAAACACTGAAGCTTTCTTT. Its translation is CASSQRTGRNTEAFF.

The J gene is TRBJ2-1, the V gene TRBV9, with 8 bases identical to TRBD1. This CDR3 contains 16 residues. The germline V gene has CDR1 SGDLS and CDR2 YYNGEE. V dropped 5 bases and J dropped 3; count of bases not matched to a gene: 10. The CDR3 sequence is CASSRTRQGFYNEQFF. The DNA for the CDR3 is TGTGCCAGCAGTCGGACCCGACAGGGGTTCTACAATGAGCAGTTCTTC.

V is TRBV11-2 and J is TRBJ1-4; 9 nucleotides agree with TRBD1. CDR1 is SGHAT, CDR2 FQNNGV, per germline. This CDR3 comprises 17 residues. The J segment lost 1 base and the V segment lost 3 bases, leaving 6 bases of the junction unmatched. Here the CDR3 reads CASSFRQGGKTNEKLFF. The CDR3 DNA reads as TGTGCCAGCAGCTTCCGACAGGGGGGTAAAACTAATGAAAAACTGTTTTTT.

The V call is TRBV10-3, the J call TRBJ2-1; perhaps TRBD2 as D (6 bases). The V end lost 5 bases, the J end lost 4 bases, and 18 bases lay between the germline ends. CDR3 length: 16 residues. In germline, CDR1 is ENHRY, CDR2 SYGVKD. CDR3 sequence: CAISPSNAGKYNEQFF. Written as DNA, the CDR3 is TGTGCCATCAGTCCTTCAAATGCGGGGAAATACAATGAGCAGTTCTTC.

This clone was found a few times. The gene calls are TRBV20-1 and TRBJ2-3; D is uncertain. Germline CDR1 reads DFQATT; CDR2 reads SNEGSKA (reference sequence). The CDR3 loop spans 11 amino acids. Trimming pared 4 bases from V and 1 base from J, leaving 3 bases between. The CDR3 nucleotides are TGCAGTGCTACTCGCACAGATACGCAGTATTTT. It translates to CSATRTDTQYF.

The chain recombines TRBV4-3 with TRBJ2-7, with a weak D call TRBD1 (5 bases). Trimming removed 1 base from V and 1 base from J, with 8 bases in between. Per the germline V gene, CDR1 is LGHNA and CDR2 is YSLEER. The CDR3 has 14 residues. CDR3 in amino acids: CASSQGAGSYEQYF. The CDR3 bases are TGCGCCAGCAGCCAAGGAGCAGGGTCCTACGAGCAGTACTTC.

J is TRBJ1-2 and V is TRBV18; D is uncertain. The germline V and J ends were trimmed by 0 bases and 2 bases, with 16 bases remaining between them. The CDR3 has 17 amino acids. Germline loops: CDR1 KGHSH, CDR2 LQKENI. CDR3: CASSPPMSGGPNYGYTF. The CDR3, as DNA: TGTGCCAGCTCACCACCGATGAGTGGAGGGCCAAACTATGGCTACACCTTC.

V usage is TRBV6-5 and J usage is TRBJ2-5; 7 bases align to TRBD2. The CDR3 spans 14 residues. Germline CDR1 is MNHEY and CDR2 is SVGAGI. With V trimmed by 4 bases and J by 9 bases, 11 bases remained unmatched. The DNA of the CDR3 is TGTGCCAGCAGTTCCCCAGCGGGCCGGGAGGCCCAGTACTTC. Translation: CASSSPAGREAQYF.

This rearrangement joins TRBV4-3 to TRBJ2-7; D uncertain. There are 13 residues in the CDR3. CDR1 LGHNA and CDR2 YSLEER come from the germline V gene. The germline V and J ends were trimmed by 1 base and 3 bases, with 7 bases remaining between them. DNA for the CDR3: TGCGCCAGCAGCCAAGGTATAAACTACGAGCAGTACTTC. Translating gives CASSQGINYEQYF.

V gene TRBV27 combines with J gene TRBJ1-2; 9 nucleotides align to TRBD1. With V trimmed by 0 bases and J by 0 bases, 2 bases remained unmatched. Germline V gene lookup returns CDR1 MNHEY and CDR2 SMNVEV (reference sequence). The CDR3 runs to 16 residues. The CDR3 nucleotides are TGTGCCAGCAGTTTATCCCGACAGGGGGCTAACTATGGCTACACCTTC. It specifies CASSLSRQGANYGYTF.

The chain is built from TRBV4-1 and TRBJ1-1; D may be TRBD1 (5 bases). Trimming took 3 bases from V and 11 from J, leaving 13 bases between them. The CDR3 runs to 12 residues. CDR1 is MGHRA and CDR2 is YSYEKL in the germline V gene. The CDR3 loop reads CASSQGGGEAFF. The CDR3 DNA sequence: TGCGCCAGCAGCCAGGGCGGAGGGGAGGCTTTCTTT.

For the CDR3, the DNA is TGTGCCAGCAGCGCGGGACAGGGCCCTAGAGAGACCCAGTACTTC. Its translation is CASSAGQGPRETQYF. V and J are TRBV7-9 and TRBJ2-5, with TRBD1 identical over 9 bases. CDR1 is SEHNR and CDR2 is FQNEAQ in the germline V gene (reference sequence). V lost 5 bases to trimming and J lost 4 bases; unmatched junction nucleotides: 8. CDR3 length equals 15 residues.

V and J are TRBV28 and TRBJ2-1, with TRBD1 matching over 7 bases. V was clipped by 4 bases and J by 1 base; unmatched bases: 7. Germline CDR1 and CDR2: MDHEN and SYDVKM. The CDR3 totals 16 residues. Here the CDR3 DNA reads TGTGCCAGCAGTTCCGGGACAGCCCAATCCTACAATGAGCAGTTCTTC. It specifies CASSSGTAQSYNEQFF. Supplemented by reference TRBV28 and TRBJ2-1, the full variable domain reads DVKVTQSSRYLVKRTGEKVFLECVQDMDHENMFWYRQDPGLGLRLIYFSYDVKMKEKGDIPEGYSVSREKKERFSLILESASTNQTSMYLCASSSGTAQSYNEQFFGPGTRLTVL.

The rearrangement uses TRBV7-9 and TRBJ1-5, with a weak D call TRBD1 (6 bases). The germline CDR1 and CDR2 sequences are SEHNR and FQNEAQ (reference sequence). V lost 5 bases and J lost 3, with 17 bases in between. The CDR3 loop spans 16 amino acids. The CDR3 sequence: CASSTETGVNNQPQHF. CDR3 DNA: TGTGCCAGCAGCACCGAGACAGGCGTTAACAATCAGCCCCAGCATTTT.

V is TRBV4-3 and J is TRBJ2-1, with a possible D match to TRBD1 (6 bases). V was shortened by 4 bases and J by 2 bases, with 15 bases between the two germline ends. The germline V gene encodes CDR1 LGHNA and CDR2 YSLEER. The CDR3 is 16 residues long. Here the CDR3 reads CASSLTGTTAYNEQFF. The CDR3 nucleotides are TGCGCCAGCAGCCTAACAGGGACGACCGCCTACAATGAGCAGTTCTTC.

The V and J genes are TRBV15 and TRBJ2-1, with 10 bases aligning to TRBD2. The V gene's germline CDR1 is LNHNV and CDR2 YYDKDF (reference sequence). V was pared by 3 bases and J by 4 bases, with 15 bases of the junction left unmatched. The CDR3 is 19 amino acids. CDR3 region: CATSSGETLAGEGYNEQFF. For the CDR3, the DNA is TGTGCCACCAGCAGTGGAGAGACCCTAGCGGGAGAGGGTTACAATGAGCAGTTCTTC.